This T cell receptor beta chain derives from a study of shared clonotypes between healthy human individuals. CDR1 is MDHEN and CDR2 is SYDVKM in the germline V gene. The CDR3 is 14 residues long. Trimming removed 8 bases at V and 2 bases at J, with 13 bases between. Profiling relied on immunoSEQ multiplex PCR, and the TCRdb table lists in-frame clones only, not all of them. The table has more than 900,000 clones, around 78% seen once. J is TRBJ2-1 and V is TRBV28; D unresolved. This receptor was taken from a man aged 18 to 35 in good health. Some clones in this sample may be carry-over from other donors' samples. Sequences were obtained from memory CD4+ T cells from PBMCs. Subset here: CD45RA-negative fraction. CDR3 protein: CASGPASTYNEQFF. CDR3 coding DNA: TGTGCCAGCGGTCCCGCCTCAACCTACAATGAGCAGTTCTTC.